Each of the 18 T cell receptor beta chains below was sequenced from the same sample in a study of tumor-infiltrating lymphocytes in localized non-small cell lung cancer. Sequenced by immunoSEQ multiplex PCR; TCRdb stores in-frame clones only, minus some. The data contain over 10,000 clones, over 75% of them singletons. Material: uninvolved lung tissue not adjacent to the tumor. The receptors come from a human donor with non-small cell lung cancer.

V is TRBV19 and J is TRBJ2-5, with 8 bases aligning to TRBD2. J was trimmed by 2 bases and V by 3 bases; bases with no gene match: 5. The CDR3 is 15 residues long. Germline assignment: CDR1 LNHDA and CDR2 SQIVND (reference sequence). DNA for the CDR3: TGTGCCAGTAGTATGATAGCGGGGTTTCAAGAGACCCAGTACTTC. Translation: CASSMIAGFQETQYF.

The chain has TRBV15 and TRBJ1-5; D is unclear. There are 14 residues in the CDR3. V was pared by 4 bases and J by 3 bases, with 10 bases between. Germline V CDR1 and CDR2: LNHNV, YYDKDF (reference sequence). CDR3 in amino acids: CATSTKGNNQPQHF. The CDR3 nucleotides read TGTGCCACCAGCACCAAGGGCAACAATCAGCCCCAGCATTTT.

The chain employs TRBV14 and TRBJ2-3, with unresolved D. Germline CDR1 reads SGHDN; CDR2 reads FVKESK. V lost 4 bases, J lost 7 bases, and 12 bases lay in between. The CDR3 extends over 13 amino acids. The CDR3 protein is CASSLRIRNTQYF. CDR3 DNA: TGTGCCAGCAGCCTCCGAATACGCAATACGCAGTATTTT.

This clone is medium-sized within its sample. The gene calls are TRBV10-3 and TRBJ1-2; 12 bases match TRBD1. The CDR3 covers 16 residues. J lost 3 bases, V lost 4 bases, and 6 bases had no gene match. From germline, CDR1 is ENHRY and CDR2 SYGVKD. The CDR3 loop reads CAISGGQGAIDYGYTF. As DNA, the CDR3 is TGTGCCATCAGTGGGGGACAGGGGGCGATTGACTATGGCTACACCTTC.

The table lists this clone with a few counts. The rearrangement uses TRBV30 and TRBJ1-1; D remains ambiguous. The CDR3 consists of 12 residues. CDR1 and CDR2 (germline): GTSNPN, SVGIG (reference sequence). CDR3 residues: CAVGSVNTEAFF. For the CDR3, the DNA is TGTGCTGTCGGGTCAGTGAACACTGAAGCTTTCTTT.

The rearrangement uses TRBV18 and TRBJ1-3; TRBD1 is a possible D gene (5 bases). Per the germline V gene, CDR1 is KGHSH and CDR2 is LQKENI. The CDR3 has 16 residues. The V gene lost 4 bases and the J gene lost 0 bases, with 13 bases spanning the gap. CDR3 region: CASSLLDMSSGNTIYF. CDR3 sequence (DNA): TGTGCCAGCTCACTCTTGGACATGAGCTCTGGAAACACCATATATTTT.

This chain uses TRBV25-1 with TRBJ2-5; the D gene is possibly TRBD2 (6 bases). V was trimmed by 6 bases and J by 2 bases, leaving 16 bases between them. The germline V gene has CDR1 MGHDK and CDR2 SYGVNS. This CDR3 has 15 amino acids. The CDR3 bases are TGTGCCAGCAGCCCGGGGAGGTGGAATCAAGAGACCCAGTACTTC. Translated: CASSPGRWNQETQYF.

This chain links TRBV5-1 with TRBJ1-2, with D possibly matching TRBD1 (6 bases). The V gene's germline CDR1 is SGHRS and CDR2 YFSETQ. V lost 1 base and J lost 5, with 15 bases in between. The CDR3 consists of 15 residues. The CDR3 bases are TGCGCCAGCAGCTTGAAGTCACAGGGCCCTTATGGCTACACCTTC. Protein product: CASSLKSQGPYGYTF.

V usage is TRBV6-6 and J usage is TRBJ2-7; 10 bases are shared with TRBD1. In germline, CDR1 is MNHNY, CDR2 SVGAGI (reference sequence). The CDR3 sequence is 16 residues long. V lost 0 bases to trimming and J lost 3 bases; unmatched junction nucleotides: 5. The CDR3 sequence: CASSYSSGQGIYEQYF. DNA of the CDR3: TGTGCCAGCAGTTACTCCTCGGGACAGGGGATCTACGAGCAGTACTTC.

The V and J genes are TRBV4-1 and TRBJ2-5, with 12 bases that match TRBD2. Germline trimming cut 3 bases from V and 4 bases from J; bases unmatched to any gene: 6. The germline CDR1 and CDR2 sequences are MGHRA and YSYEKL. This CDR3 is built from 16 residues. Here the CDR3 reads CASSQELAGGTETQYF. The CDR3 nucleotides read TGCGCCAGCAGCCAGGAACTAGCGGGGGGTACAGAGACCCAGTACTTC.

The DNA of the CDR3 is TGTGCCAGCAGCTTTGGACAGCTCTACGAGCAGTACTTC. Translated, it gives CASSFGQLYEQYF. The rearrangement joins TRBV5-5 to TRBJ2-7; a weak D match, TRBD1 (6 bases). Trimming cost V 2 bases and J 3 bases, with 9 bases left between them. CDR1 SGHKS and CDR2 YYEKEE come from the germline V gene (reference sequence). The CDR3 is 13 amino acids.

The chain combines TRBV30 with TRBJ1-5; D gene ambiguous. The CDR3 runs 12 residues. Germline-derived CDR1 and CDR2 are GTSNPN and SVGIG (reference sequence). V dropped 5 bases and J dropped 0 bases, with 5 bases sitting between them. CDR3 region: CAWGNSNQPQHF. The CDR3 coding sequence is TGTGCCTGGGGCAATAGCAATCAGCCCCAGCATTTT.

V gene TRBV6-1 combines with J gene TRBJ1-1; 7 bases agree with TRBD1. V was pared by 6 bases and J by 3 bases, with 7 bases of the junction left unmatched. Germline lookup yields CDR1 MNHNS and CDR2 SASEGT. The CDR3 runs 14 residues. Here the CDR3 reads CASSDDRAYTEAFF. In DNA form, the CDR3 reads TGTGCCAGCAGCGACGACAGGGCTTACACTGAAGCTTTCTTT.

This chain joins TRBV18 and TRBJ2-3; D perhaps matches TRBD2 (6 bases). Germline CDR1 reads KGHSH; CDR2 reads LQKENI. This CDR3 is built from 15 residues. Trimming shortened V by 3 bases and J by 2 bases, and 12 bases separated the two germline ends. CDR3 DNA sequence: TGTGCCAGCTCACCTATGGGACTGAACACAGATACGCAGTATTTT. Protein: CASSPMGLNTDTQYF.

J is TRBJ2-2 and V is TRBV10-1; TRBD1 matches 11 bases. The length of the CDR3 is 17 residues. Germline CDR1 reads WNHNN; CDR2 reads SYGVQD (reference sequence). J was trimmed by 7 bases and V by 1 base; bases with no gene match: 8. CDR3 sequence (DNA): TGCGCCAGCAGTGAGTATGCGGACAGGGGGCTCGGCGGGGAGCTGTTTTTT. Amino acid sequence: CASSEYADRGLGGELFF.

The chain uses TRBV13 and TRBJ1-6; 8 positions agree with TRBD1. The CDR3 is 16 amino acids. The germline V gene encodes CDR1 PRHDT and CDR2 FYEKMQ (reference sequence). Losses at the gene ends were 5 bases for V and 10 bases for J; bases not matched to a gene: 13. The CDR3 DNA is TGTGCCAGCAGCGAGCTTACCGGGACAGGTGTATCACCCCTCCACTTT. Translating it yields CASSELTGTGVSPLHF.

The rearrangement links TRBV9 to TRBJ1-2; tentatively, D is TRBD1 (6 bases). Per germline, CDR1 SGDLS and CDR2 YYNGEE. V lost 1 base and J 3 bases, leaving 10 bases between the germline ends. The CDR3 runs to 14 residues. This chain's CDR3 is CASSVSSGDYGYTF. The CDR3, as DNA: TGTGCCAGCAGCGTATCTTCAGGGGACTATGGCTACACCTTC.

The genes are TRBV18 and TRBJ2-5; D may correspond to TRBD1 or TRBD2 (5 bases each). Trimming took 8 bases from V and 1 from J, leaving 17 bases between them. CDR3 length: 15 residues. Germline CDR1 and CDR2: KGHSH and LQKENI. The DNA for the CDR3 is TGTGCCAGCACTCGTCGCCTGGGGACCCAAGAGACCCAGTACTTC. It codes for CASTRRLGTQETQYF.